One T cell receptor beta chain is described in this entry. Germline-derived CDR1 and CDR2 are LGHDT and YNNKEL (reference sequence). This CDR3 contains 11 residues. Trimming removed 6 bases from V and 5 bases from J, with 7 bases in between. This entry comes from a study of blood T cell repertoires in COVID-19. The wider study: Acute and convalescent COVID-19 samples came from the United States, Italy and Spain. Sample material is recorded as cDNA or gDNA derived from T cells, B-cell-depleted T cells, or PBMCs.

The Seattle patients, enrolled during active infection, were followed longitudinally. Original data processing: For nucleated cells, counts were estimated from reference gene primer amplification. TCRdb keeps only in-frame clones here, not all; method: immunoSEQ multiplex PCR. D and trimming come from the DNA, and the V and J calls and clone size come from that table. The sample consists of 250,000 to 300,000 clones, around 87% of them appearing once. The sample comprised peripheral blood. The chain has TRBV3-1 (or the pseudogene TRBV3-2) and TRBJ1-1; D gene uncertain. The TCR was taken from a woman aged 60-75 years with COVID-19, enrolled during active disease. Here the CDR3 reads CASSRETEAFF. CDR3 in DNA: TGTGCCAGCAGTCGGGAGACTGAAGCTTTCTTT.